What follows describes a single TCR beta chain. What it recognizes is unknown. These data belong to a study of OX40 agonist ivuxolimab in advanced cancers. Background on the study: It was ivuxolimab, an agonistic anti-OX40 (CD134) antibody, that patients were treated with. Earlier anti-PD-1, anti-PD-L1 or anti-CTLA-4 therapy was permitted; less than 50% had received some.

Sequencing used immunoSEQ multiplex PCR; TCRdb keeps in-frame clones, though not all of them. The sample has roughly 96,000 clones, about 80% seen once; the top ten hold approximately 6.3%. Findings and limits, study-wide: Clonal expansion in partial responders at 0.1-3.0 mg/kg ranked among the lowest.

The CDR3 sequence is 12 residues long. Germline V gives CDR1 LGHNA, CDR2 YNFKEQ. The ends were cut back, 0 bases at V and 6 bases at J, with 6 bases in the middle. Sequencing was performed on CD4+ or CD8+ T cells sorted from blood, taken in a trial of the OX40 agonist ivuxolimab. The clonotype comes from an adult with an advanced solid tumor such as melanoma, head and neck, liver or kidney cancer. The chain has TRBV4-2 and TRBJ2-7, with D uncertain. The CDR3 region is CASSQEVGEQYF. CDR3 sequence (DNA): TGTGCCAGCAGCCAAGAGGTTGGCGAGCAGTACTTC.